This record looks at one TCR beta chain sequence and its context. The data originate from a study of blood T cell repertoires in COVID-19. Study-wide context: COVID-19 samples collected from the United States, Italy and Spain covered acute and convalescent phases.

The CDR3 sequence is 15 residues long. V dropped 1 base and J dropped 4; count of bases not matched to a gene: 2. Germline assignment: CDR1 KGHDR and CDR2 SFDVKD. Original handling: Amplifying reference gene primers gave estimates of nucleated cell counts. This table comes from immunoSEQ multiplex PCR, and its TCRdb copy is limited to in-frame clones, with some not included. For V, J and clone size, that table is used; D and trimming come from the DNA. The sample yields 150,000 to 200,000 clones, approximately 79% seen once. The chain couples TRBV24-1 to TRBJ2-3; TRBD1 agrees at 9 bases. This receptor was obtained from a man in his sixties with active or convalescent COVID-19. The material sequenced was peripheral blood. The chain's CDR3 is CATSDFGTGPDTQYF. DNA for the CDR3: TGTGCCACCAGTGATTTCGGGACAGGGCCAGATACGCAGTATTTT.